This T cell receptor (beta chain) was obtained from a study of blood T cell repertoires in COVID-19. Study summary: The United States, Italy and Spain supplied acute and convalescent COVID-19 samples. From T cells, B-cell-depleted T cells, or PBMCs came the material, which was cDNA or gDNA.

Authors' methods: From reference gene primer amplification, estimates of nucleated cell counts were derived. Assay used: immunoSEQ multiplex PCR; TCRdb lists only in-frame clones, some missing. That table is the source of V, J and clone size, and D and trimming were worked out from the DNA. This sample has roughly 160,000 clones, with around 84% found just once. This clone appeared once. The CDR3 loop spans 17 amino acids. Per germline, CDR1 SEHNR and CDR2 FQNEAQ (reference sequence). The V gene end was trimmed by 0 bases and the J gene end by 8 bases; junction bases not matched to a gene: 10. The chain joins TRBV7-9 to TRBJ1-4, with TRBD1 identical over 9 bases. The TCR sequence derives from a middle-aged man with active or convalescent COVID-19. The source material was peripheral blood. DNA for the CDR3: TGTGCCAGCAGCTTAGCGGGGACAGGGTTTCTAAAGGAAAAACTGTTTTTT. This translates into CASSLAGTGFLKEKLFF.